The 28 T cell receptor beta chains given below trace back to one sample, sequenced in a study of CD8+CD57+ T cells in acquired aplastic anemia. Both TCR beta VDJ combination and CDR3 sequence profiling were carried out. Genomic DNA was the template for this profiling. Each CDR3 protein is one row after TCRdb ran MiXCR on the reads. In the table there are 250,000 to 300,000 distinct CDR3 sequences, around three fifths of which are singletons. The sequenced sample was sorted CD4+, CD8+, or CD8+CD57+ T cells (not recorded which) from PBMCs. These TCRs come from a human donor with severe aplastic anemia or a healthy control (not recorded which).

The chain recombines TRBV5-6 with TRBJ2-7, with 10 positions matching TRBD2. Judging by the DNA end, TRBJ2-5 fits better; the J call may be wrong. The CDR3 covers 14 residues. Germline CDR1 is SGHDT and CDR2 is YYEEEE. The CDR3 DNA sequence: TGTGCCAGCAGCTTTAGCGGGGGGCAAGAGACCCAGTACTTC. This translates into CASSFSGGQETQYF.

V usage is TRBV24-1 and J usage is TRBJ1-2; D is possibly TRBD1 (6 bases). CDR1 is KGHDR, CDR2 SFDVKD, per germline. V was pared by 4 bases and J by 6 bases, with 17 bases between. The CDR3 sequence is 15 residues long. The CDR3 protein is CATSEAGGGEDGYTF. The CDR3, as DNA: TGTGCCACCAGTGAGGCCGGGGGCGGTGAAGATGGCTACACCTTC.

This clonotype was detected ten times or more. The V and J genes are TRBV2 and TRBJ1-2; the D is unclear. V lost 3 bases, J lost 8 bases, and 25 bases lay in between. The CDR3 sequence is 17 residues long. Looked up from germline, CDR1 is SNHLY and CDR2 is FYNNEI. CDR3 bases: TGTGCCAGCAGTGACCCCACTTATGGACGGTTAGCAGAAGGCTACACCTTC. Encoded protein: CASSDPTYGRLAEGYTF.

V is TRBV7-9 and J is TRBJ2-7; D not resolved. Germline V CDR1 and CDR2: SEHNR, FQNEAQ (reference sequence). Trimming removed 3 bases from V and 1 base from J, with 13 bases in between. This CDR3 comprises 15 residues. CDR3 sequence reads: CASSLTDGGSYEQYF. CDR3 nucleotides: TGTGCCAGCAGCTTGACCGACGGTGGGTCCTACGAGCAGTACTTC.

The chain couples TRBV20-1 to TRBJ1-6; no definite D call. This CDR3 has 15 residues. V was clipped by 6 bases and J by 0 bases, with 12 bases between them. From germline, CDR1 is DFQATT and CDR2 SNEGSKA (reference sequence). The CDR3 here is CSAKPGSSYNSPLHF. DNA of the CDR3: TGCAGTGCCAAACCCGGGAGCTCCTATAATTCACCCCTCCACTTT.

The V and J genes are TRBV25-1 and TRBJ1-6; 10 positions match TRBD1. Germline-derived CDR1 and CDR2 are MGHDK and SYGVNS. Trimming took 4 bases from V and 6 from J; bases not matched to a gene: 0. This CDR3 is 14 amino acids long. DNA of the CDR3: TGTGCCAGCAGTGGGACAGGGGGTAATTCACCCCTCCACTTT. This gives the protein CASSGTGGNSPLHF.

This sequence joins TRBV2 and TRBJ2-5; perhaps TRBD1 as D (6 bases). The CDR3 spans 13 residues. V lost 4 bases, J lost 5 bases, and 11 bases lay in between. Per germline, CDR1 SNHLY and CDR2 FYNNEI. In DNA, the CDR3 is TGTGCCAGCAGTGTAGGGGGATCGGAGACCCAGTACTTC. It specifies CASSVGGSETQYF.

V gene TRBV5-1 combines with J gene TRBJ2-1; the match to TRBD2 covers 7 bases. The CDR3 runs to 11 residues. Germline V gene data show CDR1 as SGHRS and CDR2 as YFSETQ. Unmatched junction bases numbered 2, after V lost 4 bases and J lost 10 bases. For the CDR3, the DNA is TGCGCCAGCAGCGTGACTAGCGAGCAGTTCTTC. Protein sequence: CASSVTSEQFF.

The chain links TRBV6-2 or TRBV6-3 to TRBJ2-7; 9 bases map to TRBD1. J lost 5 bases, V lost 6 bases, and 8 bases had no gene match. CDR1 and CDR2 (germline): MNHEY, SVGEGT. The length of the CDR3 is 14 residues. CDR3 in DNA: TGTGCCAGCAGGGGAAAGACAGGGGGTCACGAGCAGTACTTC. It yields the protein CASRGKTGGHEQYF.

This sequence joins TRBV20-1 and TRBJ2-3; TRBD2 matches 14 bases. The germline gives CDR1 DFQATT, CDR2 SNEGSKA (reference sequence). This CDR3 region has 18 residues. Trimming at V came to 5 bases and at J to 0 bases, leaving 10 bases not matched to a gene. In DNA, the CDR3 is TGCAGTGCTTCGAAATTTCGGACTAGCGGGGGGAGCACAGATACGCAGTATTTT. Encoded protein: CSASKFRTSGGSTDTQYF.

This clonotype was seen repeatedly, ten times or more. The chain combines TRBV19 with TRBJ1-5, with D uncertain. Trimming pared 7 bases from V and 0 bases from J, leaving 10 bases between. The CDR3 totals 14 residues. The germline V gene encodes CDR1 LNHDA and CDR2 SQIVND (reference sequence). The CDR3 region has the DNA TGTGCCAGTAATCGGCTTTATAGCAATCAGCCCCAGCATTTT. Translation gives CASNRLYSNQPQHF.

With regard to this clonotype: Lacking the conserved final phenylalanine or tryptophan, this CDR3 likely reflects a read error. The chain recombines TRBV5-1 with TRBJ2-7; no clear D. Germline loops: CDR1 SGHRS, CDR2 YFSETQ. The CDR3 spans 14 residues. Here the CDR3 reads CASSLNRNTDEQYS. The CDR3 nucleotides read TGTGCCAGCAGCTTGAACAGAAACACAGACGAGCAGTACTCC.

The chain employs TRBV9 and TRBJ2-7; D not resolved. Per germline, CDR1 SGDLS and CDR2 YYNGEE. The CDR3 totals 14 residues. The V gene lost 4 bases and the J gene lost 1 base, with 12 bases spanning the gap. The CDR3 loop is CASSPTYGSYEQYF. CDR3 in DNA: TGTGCCAGCAGCCCGACTTACGGTTCCTACGAGCAGTACTTC.

The rearrangement links TRBV7-2 to TRBJ2-3; 9 bases align to TRBD2. The V and J ends lost 3 bases and 5 bases, in that order; junction bases with no gene match: 3. The germline CDR1 and CDR2 sequences are SGHTA and FQGNSA. CDR3 length: 14 amino acids. CDR3 nucleotides: TGTGCCAGCAGCTTTAGCGGGAGAGGAGATACGCAGTATTTT. Its protein is CASSFSGRGDTQYF. Variable domain in full (rest from reference TRBV7-2 and TRBJ2-3): GAGVSQSPSNKVTEKGKDVELRCDPISGHTALYWYRQSLGQGLEFLIYFQGNSAPDKSGLPSDRFSAERTGGSVSTLTIQRTQQEDSAVYLCASSFSGRGDTQYFGPGTRLTVL.

DNA for the CDR3: TGCAGCGTTCCTCTGGATGGAGTAGAGACCCAGTACTTC. Protein: CSVPLDGVETQYF. The V call is TRBV29-1, the J call TRBJ2-5; D not certain. V lost 5 bases, J lost 4 bases, and 14 bases lay in between. Germline V gene data show CDR1 as SQVTM and CDR2 as ANQGSEA. The CDR3 length is 13 residues.

The chain carries TRBV24-1 and TRBJ2-5; 11 bases match TRBD1. The junction had 6 bases not matched to a gene; V was cut back by 3 bases and J by 4 bases. The CDR3 sequence is 16 residues long. Germline V gene data show CDR1 as KGHDR and CDR2 as SFDVKD. In DNA, the CDR3 is TGTGCCACCAGTGATGGCGGACAGGGGGCTTTAGAGACCCAGTACTTC. This codes for CATSDGGQGALETQYF.

V gene TRBV7-9 combines with J gene TRBJ2-2; TRBD2 agrees at 14 bases. After removal of 5 bases from V and 7 bases from J, the junction contained 15 bases not matched to a gene. Germline CDR1 is SEHNR and CDR2 is FQNEAQ (reference sequence). The CDR3 spans 19 residues. Here the CDR3 DNA reads TGTGCCAGCAGCCTGGGACACGGGACTAGCGGGAGATTCGGCGGGGAGCTGTTTTTT. This translates into CASSLGHGTSGRFGGELFF. Together with reference TRBV7-9 and TRBJ2-2, the CDR3 gives the full variable domain: DTGVSQNPRHKITKRGQNVTFRCDPISEHNRLYWYRQTLGQGPEFLTYFQNEAQLEKSRLLSDRFSAERPKGSFSTLEIQRTEQGDSAMYLCASSLGHGTSGRFGGELFFGEGSRLTVL.

This clonotype was counted many times. As DNA, the CDR3 is TGTGCCAGTAGAAGAGGACAGGGTGAGACCCAGTACTTC. Amino acid sequence: CASRRGQGETQYF. The genes are TRBV19 and TRBJ2-5; 8 nucleotides align to TRBD1. CDR1 is LNHDA and CDR2 is SQIVND in the germline V gene (reference sequence). There are 13 residues in the CDR3. V shed 6 bases and J 5 bases; nucleotides not matched to a gene: 5.

This clonotype was detected only a few times. The V call is TRBV20-1, the J call TRBJ2-5; 10 nucleotides agree with TRBD2. This CDR3 has 14 amino acids. Trimming removed 4 bases from V and 4 bases from J; junction bases left unmatched: 6. Germline CDR1 and CDR2: DFQATT and SNEGSKA (reference sequence). The CDR3 region has the DNA TGCAGTGCTATGGAGCGGGGGGGCCCAGAGACCCAGTACTTC. It codes for CSAMERGGPETQYF.

The J gene is TRBJ1-1, the V gene TRBV10-3; TRBD1 might be the D (6 bases). This CDR3 contains 13 residues. Trimming shortened V by 3 bases and J by 1 base, and 6 bases separated the two germline ends. Germline lookup yields CDR1 ENHRY and CDR2 SYGVKD. The CDR3 DNA reads as TGTGCCATCAGTGAAGGGGGGAACACTGAAGCTTTCTTT. Translating gives CAISEGGNTEAFF.

The rearrangement links TRBV20-1 to TRBJ1-2, with D tentatively TRBD1 (5 bases). The CDR3 loop spans 14 amino acids. The germline V gene has CDR1 DFQATT and CDR2 SNEGSKA (reference sequence). Trimming removed 6 bases at V and 4 bases at J, with 18 bases between. CDR3 DNA sequence: TGCAGTGCGGTTCCGGGACCCCGTTCCTATGGCTACACCTTC. Protein: CSAVPGPRSYGYTF.

The rearrangement uses TRBV18 and TRBJ2-7, with D possibly called TRBD1 or TRBD2 (5 bases each). The CDR3 has 14 amino acids. V shed 2 bases and J shed 3 bases, with 11 bases lying between them. Per germline, CDR1 KGHSH and CDR2 LQKENI. The CDR3 region has the DNA TGTGCCAGCTCACCAGTAGGGACCAACTACGAGCAGTACTTC. This translates into CASSPVGTNYEQYF.

This clonotype was found once. The chain is built from TRBV2 and TRBJ2-7; 8 bases agree with TRBD1. Germline V gene data show CDR1 as SNHLY and CDR2 as FYNNEI. The CDR3 spans 15 residues. V gave up 4 bases and J gave up 3 bases; unmatched junction bases: 8. The CDR3 here is CASSGRDRRYYEQYF. DNA for the CDR3: TGTGCCAGCAGTGGCCGGGACAGGCGTTACTACGAGCAGTACTTC.

The DNA of the CDR3 is TGTGCCAGTAGCCCTACCTCCGGAGGAGGGACTGGAAACACCATATATTTT. It codes for CASSPTSGGGTGNTIYF. The chain has TRBV19 and TRBJ1-3; D uncertain. The CDR3 has 17 amino acids. V lost 6 bases and J 2 bases, leaving 20 bases between the germline ends. Per the germline V gene, CDR1 is LNHDA and CDR2 is SQIVND (reference sequence). Drawing the rest from reference TRBV19 and TRBJ1-3, the complete variable domain is DGGITQSPKYLFRKEGQNVTLSCEQNLNHDAMYWYRQDPGQGLRLIYYSQIVNDFQKGDIAEGYSVSREKKESFPLTVTSAQKNPTAFYLCASSPTSGGGTGNTIYFGEGSWLTVV.

This clonotype was found a few times. This sequence joins TRBV7-2 and TRBJ2-5; D unresolved. The CDR3 length is 11 residues. Germline CDR1 SGHTA, CDR2 FQGNSA. Trimming took 3 bases from V and 5 from J, leaving 4 bases between them. The CDR3 DNA reads as TGTGCCAGCAGCTTCTCGGAGACCCAGTACTTC. Its translation: CASSFSETQYF.

This sequence joins TRBV7-2 and TRBJ1-2; tentative D call: TRBD1 (5 bases). Trimming pared 5 bases from V and 6 bases from J, leaving 13 bases between. The CDR3 runs 13 residues. Germline V lookup: CDR1 SGHTA, CDR2 FQGNSA. CDR3 region: CASSQQVENGYTF. CDR3 nucleotides: TGTGCCAGCAGCCAACAGGTAGAAAATGGCTACACCTTC.

Concerning this clonotype: This likely comes from a read error, as the CDR3 has no conserved phenylalanine or tryptophan at its end. The V call is TRBV4-1, the J call TRBJ2-1; D may be TRBD2 (6 bases). Per germline, CDR1 MGHRA and CDR2 YSYEKL. The CDR3 extends over 16 amino acids. In nucleotides, the CDR3 is TGCGCCAGCAGCCCCGGAGGGGTGATTGTGTACAGTGAGCAGTTCTCC. This codes for CASSPGGVIVYSEQFS.

The chain joins TRBV11-2 to TRBJ1-1; unclear D gene. V lost 6 bases to trimming and J lost 3 bases, with 11 bases between them. The CDR3 is made up of 13 amino acids. Looked up from germline, CDR1 is SGHAT and CDR2 is FQNNGV. The CDR3, as DNA: TGTGCCAGCAGTCCGGAAAGCTACACTGAAGCTTTCTTT. It encodes CASSPESYTEAFF.